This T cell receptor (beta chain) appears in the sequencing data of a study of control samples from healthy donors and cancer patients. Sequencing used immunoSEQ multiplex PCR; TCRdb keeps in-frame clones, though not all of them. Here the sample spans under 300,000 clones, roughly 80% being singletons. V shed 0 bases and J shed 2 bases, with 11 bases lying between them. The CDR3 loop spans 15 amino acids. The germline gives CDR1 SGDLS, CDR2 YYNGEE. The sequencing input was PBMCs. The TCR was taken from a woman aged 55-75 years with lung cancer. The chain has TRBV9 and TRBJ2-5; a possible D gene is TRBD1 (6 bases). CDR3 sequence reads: CASSVAGAPQETQYF. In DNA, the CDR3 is TGTGCCAGCAGCGTAGCAGGGGCCCCACAAGAGACCCAGTACTTC. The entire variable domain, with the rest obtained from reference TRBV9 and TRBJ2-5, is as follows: DSGVTQTPKHLITATGQRVTLRCSPRSGDLSVYWYQQSLDQGLQFLIQYYNGEERAKGNILERFSAQQFPDLHSELNLSSLELGDSALYFCASSVAGAPQETQYFGPGTRLLVL.